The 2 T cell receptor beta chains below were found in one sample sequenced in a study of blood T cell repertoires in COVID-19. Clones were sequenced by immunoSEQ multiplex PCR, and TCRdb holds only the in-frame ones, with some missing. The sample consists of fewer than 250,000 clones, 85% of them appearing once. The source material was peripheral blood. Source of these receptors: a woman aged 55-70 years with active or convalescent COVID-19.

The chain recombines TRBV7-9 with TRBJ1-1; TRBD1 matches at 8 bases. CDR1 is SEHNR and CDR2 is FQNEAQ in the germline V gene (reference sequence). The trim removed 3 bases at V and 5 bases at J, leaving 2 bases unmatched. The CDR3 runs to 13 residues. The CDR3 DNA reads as TGTGCCAGCAGCTTGGACAGGGATACTGAAGCTTTCTTT. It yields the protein CASSLDRDTEAFF.

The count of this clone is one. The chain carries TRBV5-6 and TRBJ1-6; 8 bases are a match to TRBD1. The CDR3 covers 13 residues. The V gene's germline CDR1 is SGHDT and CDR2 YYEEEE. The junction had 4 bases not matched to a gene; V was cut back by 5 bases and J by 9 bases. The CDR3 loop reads CASSGQGSSPLHF. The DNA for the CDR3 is TGTGCCAGCAGTGGACAGGGAAGTTCACCCCTCCACTTT.